These 10 T cell receptor beta chains were sequenced from one sample in a study of T cell changes during pregnancy in multiple sclerosis. Data came from immunoSEQ multiplex PCR; TCRdb stores just in-frame clones and leaves some out. This sample has approximately 70,000 clones, with approximately 90% found just once. This sample comprised CD4+ T cells from peripheral blood mononuclear cells, obtained before pregnancy. The receptors originated from a female donor with multiple sclerosis, enrolled in a pregnancy study.

This chain connects TRBV6-6 to TRBJ1-6; the D gene is possibly TRBD1 (5 bases). The CDR3 has 12 residues. Trimming stripped 7 bases from V and 9 bases from J, with 10 bases between. Germline CDR1 reads MNHNY; CDR2 reads SVGAGI (reference sequence). CDR3 loop: CASTQGVSPLHF. The CDR3 nucleotides read TGTGCCAGCACCCAAGGGGTTTCACCCCTCCACTTT.

The gene calls are TRBV28 and TRBJ1-5, with D perhaps matching TRBD1 (5 bases). The CDR3 covers 17 residues. Trimming left V 3 bases short and J 4 bases short, with 19 bases between. The germline gives CDR1 MDHEN, CDR2 SYDVKM. CDR3 loop: CASSLRTGGRVNQPQHF. The CDR3 nucleotides read TGTGCCAGCAGTTTGCGGACGGGGGGAAGGGTTAATCAGCCCCAGCATTTT.

The chain combines TRBV5-5 with TRBJ2-7; 7 bases align to TRBD1. Germline CDR1 SGHKS, CDR2 YYEKEE (reference sequence). The CDR3 extends over 14 amino acids. The trim removed 4 bases at V and 3 bases at J, leaving 7 bases unmatched. The CDR3 bases are TGTGCCAGCAGCCCGAGACAGGGCCACTACGAGCAGTACTTC. Translation: CASSPRQGHYEQYF.

The gene calls are TRBV5-5 and TRBJ2-1; a possible D gene is TRBD2 (6 bases). V was clipped by 3 bases and J by 9 bases, with 22 bases between them. CDR3 size: 16 residues. CDR1 is SGHKS, CDR2 YYEKEE, per germline (reference sequence). CDR3 in DNA: TGTGCCAGCAGCTCCCGCCCATTTGGAGCGGGCGGTGAGCAGTTCTTC. Its translation is CASSSRPFGAGGEQFF.

The chain uses TRBV27 and TRBJ1-1; 7 positions agree with TRBD1. The V segment lost 6 bases and the J segment 1 base; nucleotides outside the gene matches: 5. The CDR3 consists of 14 residues. Germline values: CDR1 MNHEY, CDR2 SMNVEV (reference sequence). This CDR3 is CASRTRTGNTEAFF. CDR3 DNA sequence: TGTGCCAGCAGGACCAGGACAGGGAACACTGAAGCTTTCTTT.

V gene TRBV7-2 combines with J gene TRBJ1-4; tentative D call: TRBD1 (6 bases). Germline loops: CDR1 SGHTA, CDR2 FQGNSA. V lost 2 bases and J lost 1, with 17 bases in between. This CDR3 comprises 18 residues. In DNA form, the CDR3 reads TGTGCCAGCAGCTTATACAGGGTCGGTTTTGAAACTAATGAAAAACTGTTTTTT. This gives the protein CASSLYRVGFETNEKLFF.

This clone was seen just once. This chain uses TRBV9 with TRBJ2-1, with a weak D call TRBD2 (5 bases). The V gene's germline CDR1 is SGDLS and CDR2 YYNGEE. V lost 0 bases and J 9 bases, leaving 10 bases between the germline ends. The CDR3 consists of 13 residues. This CDR3 reads CASSVARGSEQFF. The DNA of the CDR3 is TGTGCCAGCAGCGTAGCCCGGGGAAGTGAGCAGTTCTTC.

The V gene is TRBV7-2, the J gene TRBJ2-5, with 7 bases aligning to TRBD2. The CDR3 extends over 15 amino acids. The germline V gene encodes CDR1 SGHTA and CDR2 FQGNSA. V shed 1 base and J 5 bases; nucleotides not matched to a gene: 7. The CDR3 region has the DNA TGTGCCAGCAGCTTAGGGGCAGGGAGGGTGGAGACCCAGTACTTC. Amino acids: CASSLGAGRVETQYF.

The gene calls are TRBV7-2 and TRBJ2-7; 9 bases match TRBD1. V shed 5 bases and J 1 base; nucleotides not matched to a gene: 6. The CDR3 loop spans 15 amino acids. Germline V gene lookup returns CDR1 SGHTA and CDR2 FQGNSA. The CDR3 is CASSRRDRASYEQYF. Here the CDR3 DNA reads TGTGCCAGCAGCCGCCGGGACAGGGCTTCCTACGAGCAGTACTTC. Full variable domain (missing parts from reference TRBV7-2 and TRBJ2-7): GAGVSQSPSNKVTEKGKDVELRCDPISGHTALYWYRQSLGQGLEFLIYFQGNSAPDKSGLPSDRFSAERTGGSVSTLTIQRTQQEDSAVYLCASSRRDRASYEQYFGPGTRLTVT.

J is TRBJ2-3 and V is TRBV30; 9 bases align to TRBD1. The CDR3 runs to 12 residues. The V gene end was trimmed by 2 bases and the J gene end by 9 bases; junction bases not matched to a gene: 3. Germline V gene lookup returns CDR1 GTSNPN and CDR2 SVGIG (reference sequence). CDR3 coding DNA: TGTGCCTGGAGTTGGGACAGGGCAACGCAGTATTTT. It translates to CAWSWDRATQYF.